These 13 T cell receptor beta chains originate from one sample sequenced in a study of OX40 agonist ivuxolimab in advanced cancers. The repertoire was sequenced with immunoSEQ multiplex PCR; TCRdb's copy has only in-frame clones and lacks some. In the table there are roughly 9,200 clones, roughly 70% of which are singletons. The material sequenced was CD4+ or CD8+ T cells sorted from blood, taken in a trial of the OX40 agonist ivuxolimab. The source is an adult with an advanced solid tumor such as melanoma, head and neck, liver or kidney cancer.

V and J are TRBV4-2 and TRBJ1-4; D may be TRBD1 (6 bases). This CDR3 comprises 15 residues. Trimming took 4 bases from V and 2 from J, leaving 11 bases between them. Germline lookup yields CDR1 LGHNA and CDR2 YNFKEQ. This chain's CDR3 is CASSLRGETNEKLFF. CDR3 nucleotides: TGTGCCAGCAGCCTCAGGGGCGAGACTAATGAAAAACTGTTTTTT.

This rearrangement joins TRBV7-8 to TRBJ2-2, with D perhaps matching TRBD1 (6 bases). Germline CDR1 reads SGHVS; CDR2 reads FQNEAQ. The CDR3 totals 16 residues. Trimming stripped 5 bases from V and 3 bases from J, with 16 bases between. The CDR3 loop reads CASSLTRTDYTGELFF. CDR3 DNA sequence: TGTGCCAGCAGCCTTACACGGACAGACTACACCGGGGAGCTGTTTTTT.

The CDR3 protein is CASSRNDRESPYEQYF. The CDR3 coding sequence is TGTGCCAGCAGCCGCAACGACAGGGAAAGTCCCTACGAGCAGTACTTC. The chain links TRBV9 to TRBJ2-7, with 7 bases that match TRBD1. CDR1 and CDR2 (germline): SGDLS, YYNGEE. The V segment lost 4 bases and the J segment 2 bases; nucleotides outside the gene matches: 12. The CDR3 length is 16 residues.

The chain couples TRBV2 to TRBJ2-7, with D possibly being TRBD2 (6 bases). CDR3 length equals 15 residues. Germline-derived CDR1 and CDR2 are SNHLY and FYNNEI. The germline V and J ends were trimmed by 3 bases and 2 bases, with 14 bases remaining between them. The CDR3 sequence: CASSEEAGVTYEQYF. CDR3 DNA: TGTGCCAGCAGTGAGGAAGCGGGTGTAACCTACGAGCAGTACTTC.

This clone was detected a few times. The rearrangement uses TRBV6-4 and TRBJ2-2; D unclear. The CDR3 spans 13 residues. Per the germline V gene, CDR1 is MRHNA and CDR2 is SNTAGT. Trimming left V 0 bases short and J 4 bases short, with 3 bases between. The CDR3 reads CASSDSSTGELFF. For the CDR3, the DNA is TGTGCCAGCAGTGACTCTAGCACCGGGGAGCTGTTTTTT.

This clone was seen a handful of times. V is TRBV27 and J is TRBJ1-5, with D maybe TRBD1 (5 bases). Germline assignment: CDR1 MNHEY and CDR2 SMNVEV (reference sequence). The CDR3 runs 14 residues. Trimming pared 5 bases from V and 5 bases from J, leaving 13 bases between. DNA for the CDR3: TGTGCCAGCAGTCCCCGGGGGGAGGATCAGCCCCAGCATTTT. As protein: CASSPRGEDQPQHF.

A remark on this clone: Distinct nucleotide sequences in the sample also encode this CDR3. The DNA for the CDR3 is TGCAGCGTTGGGCGAGAGACAGATACGCAGTATTTT. It codes for CSVGRETDTQYF. The chain employs TRBV29-1 and TRBJ2-3, with no clear D. Germline lookup yields CDR1 SQVTM and CDR2 ANQGSEA. The V gene lost 4 bases and the J gene lost 3 bases, with 8 bases spanning the gap. The CDR3 has 12 amino acids.

V is TRBV6-5 and J is TRBJ2-2; D is unclear. Deletions cut 5 bases from V and 9 bases from J, with 10 bases between. Germline V lookup: CDR1 MNHEY, CDR2 SVGAGI. This CDR3 comprises 12 residues. CDR3 in DNA: TGTGCCAGCAGTAGAACCCTCCGGGAGCTGTTTTTT. It encodes CASSRTLRELFF.

About this clone itself: At one of its ends the junction is not consistent with the germline gene, which may arise from a read error. The chain combines TRBV27 with TRBJ1-2, with D perhaps TRBD1 (5 bases). CDR3 length: 14 residues. Germline V CDR1 and CDR2: MNHEY, SMNVEV (reference sequence). The CDR3 region has the DNA TGTGCCAGCAGTTTATCGGTGGGGGGTTATGACTACACCTTC. It codes for CASSLSVGGYDYTF.

The chain uses TRBV6-1 and TRBJ2-3; TRBD2 matches at 12 bases. This CDR3 contains 15 residues. The V segment lost 2 bases and the J segment 8 bases; nucleotides outside the gene matches: 5. CDR1 and CDR2 (germline): MNHNS, SASEGT. The CDR3 DNA sequence: TGTGCCAGCAGTGAACTAGCGGGAGGGCCTGGTACGCAGTATTTT. Residues: CASSELAGGPGTQYF.

CDR3 in DNA: TGTGCCTGGAGTTGGGGGACAGGGGACCAAGAGACCCAGTACTTC. It encodes CAWSWGTGDQETQYF. V gene TRBV30 combines with J gene TRBJ2-5; 10 bases match TRBD1. Germline V lookup: CDR1 GTSNPN, CDR2 SVGIG (reference sequence). With 2 bases clipped from V and 0 bases from J, the junction kept 3 bases outside the gene matches. This CDR3 spans 15 amino acids.

The chain carries TRBV7-9 and TRBJ2-7; D tentatively reads TRBD1 or TRBD2 (5 bases each). V was trimmed by 6 bases and J by 2 bases, leaving 14 bases between them. Germline lookup yields CDR1 SEHNR and CDR2 FQNEAQ (reference sequence). The CDR3 extends over 14 amino acids. CDR3 region: CASSHRDGPYEQYF. The CDR3 DNA reads TGTGCCAGCAGTCACCGGGACGGACCCTACGAGCAGTACTTC.

This clone has only one observation. The chain recombines TRBV7-8 with TRBJ2-7; TRBD2 is a possible D gene (5 bases). Germline CDR1 reads SGHVS; CDR2 reads FQNEAQ. CDR3 size: 15 residues. V was pared by 5 bases and J by 0 bases, with 14 bases between. The CDR3 spells CASSLSQDSSYEQYF. In nucleotides, the CDR3 is TGTGCCAGCAGCCTTAGCCAGGACTCCTCCTACGAGCAGTACTTC.